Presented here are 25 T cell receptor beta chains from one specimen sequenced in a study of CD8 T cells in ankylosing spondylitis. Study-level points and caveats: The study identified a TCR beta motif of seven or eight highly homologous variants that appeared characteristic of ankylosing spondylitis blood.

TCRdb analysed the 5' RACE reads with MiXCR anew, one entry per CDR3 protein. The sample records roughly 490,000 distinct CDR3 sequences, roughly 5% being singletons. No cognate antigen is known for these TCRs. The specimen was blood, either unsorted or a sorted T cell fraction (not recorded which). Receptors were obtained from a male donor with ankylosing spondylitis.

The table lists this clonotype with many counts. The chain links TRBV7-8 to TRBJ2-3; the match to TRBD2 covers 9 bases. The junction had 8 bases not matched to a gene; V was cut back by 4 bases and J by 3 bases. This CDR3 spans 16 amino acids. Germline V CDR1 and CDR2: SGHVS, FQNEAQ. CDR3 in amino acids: CASSSPAGGPTDTQYF. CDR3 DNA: TGTGCCAGCAGCTCCCCGGCGGGAGGGCCAACAGATACGCAGTATTTT.

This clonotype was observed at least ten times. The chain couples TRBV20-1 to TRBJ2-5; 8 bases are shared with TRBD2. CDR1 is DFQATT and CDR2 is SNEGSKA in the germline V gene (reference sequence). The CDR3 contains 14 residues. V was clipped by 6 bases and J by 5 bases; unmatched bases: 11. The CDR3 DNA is TGCAGTGCCCCCCCCCGGGGGGGTAGTGAGACCCAGTACTTC. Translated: CSAPPRGGSETQYF.

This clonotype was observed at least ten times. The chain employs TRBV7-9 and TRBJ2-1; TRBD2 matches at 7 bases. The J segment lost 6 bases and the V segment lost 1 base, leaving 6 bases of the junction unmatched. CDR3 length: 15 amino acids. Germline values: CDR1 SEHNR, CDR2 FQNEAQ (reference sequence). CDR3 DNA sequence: TGTGCCAGCAGCTTAGGCGGGGGTGATGGCAATGAGCAGTTCTTC. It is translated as CASSLGGGDGNEQFF.

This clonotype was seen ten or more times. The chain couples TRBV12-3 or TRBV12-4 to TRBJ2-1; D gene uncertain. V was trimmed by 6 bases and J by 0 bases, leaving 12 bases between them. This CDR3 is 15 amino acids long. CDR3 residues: CASRPGTGSYNEQFF. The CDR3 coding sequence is TGTGCCAGCAGGCCGGGCACGGGCTCCTACAATGAGCAGTTCTTC.

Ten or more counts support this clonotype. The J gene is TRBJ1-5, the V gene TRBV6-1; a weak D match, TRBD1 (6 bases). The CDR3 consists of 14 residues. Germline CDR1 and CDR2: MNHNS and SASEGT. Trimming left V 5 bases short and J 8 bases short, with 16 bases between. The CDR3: CASSPGGLIKPQHF. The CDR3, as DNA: TGTGCCAGCAGTCCGGGGGGCCTAATAAAGCCCCAGCATTTT.

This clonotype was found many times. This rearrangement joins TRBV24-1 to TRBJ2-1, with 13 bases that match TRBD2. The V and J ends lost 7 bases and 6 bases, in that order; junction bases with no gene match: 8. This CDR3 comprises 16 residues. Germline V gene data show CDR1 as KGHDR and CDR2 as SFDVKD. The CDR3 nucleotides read TGTGCCACCAGCCCCGGGACTAGCGGGATTTTCAATGAGCAGTTCTTC. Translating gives CATSPGTSGIFNEQFF.

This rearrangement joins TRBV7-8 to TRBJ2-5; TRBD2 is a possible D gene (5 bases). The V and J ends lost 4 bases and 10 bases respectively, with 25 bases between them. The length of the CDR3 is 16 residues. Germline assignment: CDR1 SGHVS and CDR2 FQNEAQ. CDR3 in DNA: TGTGCCAGCAGCTCCATCGGAGGTCTTCGGAATGAGGTCCAGTACTTC. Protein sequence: CASSSIGGLRNEVQYF.

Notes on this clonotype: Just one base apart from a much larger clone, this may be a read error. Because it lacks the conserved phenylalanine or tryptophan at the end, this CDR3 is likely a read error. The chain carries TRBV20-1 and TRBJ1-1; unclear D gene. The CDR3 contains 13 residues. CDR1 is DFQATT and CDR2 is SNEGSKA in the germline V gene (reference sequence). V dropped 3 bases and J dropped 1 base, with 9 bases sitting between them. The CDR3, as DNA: TGCAGTGCTAGGAGTCTCAAGAACACTGAAGCTTTCTCT. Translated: CSARSLKNTEAFS.

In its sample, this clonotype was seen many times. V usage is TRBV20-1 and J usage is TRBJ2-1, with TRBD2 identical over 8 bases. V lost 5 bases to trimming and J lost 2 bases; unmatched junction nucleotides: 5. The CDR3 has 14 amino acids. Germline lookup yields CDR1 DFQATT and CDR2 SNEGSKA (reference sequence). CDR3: CSARSGSTYNEQFF. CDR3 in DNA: TGCAGTGCTCGGAGCGGGAGCACCTACAATGAGCAGTTCTTC.

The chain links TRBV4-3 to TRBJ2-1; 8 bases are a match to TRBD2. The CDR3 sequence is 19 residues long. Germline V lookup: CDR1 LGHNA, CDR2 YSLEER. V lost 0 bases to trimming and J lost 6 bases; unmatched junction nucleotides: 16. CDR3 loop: CASSQDLTLISGSFNEQFF. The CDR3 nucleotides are TGCGCCAGCAGCCAAGATCTTACGCTTATCAGCGGGAGCTTCAATGAGCAGTTCTTC.

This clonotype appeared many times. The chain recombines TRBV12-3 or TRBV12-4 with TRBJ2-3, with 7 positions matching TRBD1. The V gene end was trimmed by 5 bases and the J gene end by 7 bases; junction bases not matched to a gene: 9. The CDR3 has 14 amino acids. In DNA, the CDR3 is TGTGCCAGCAGTCCATGGACAGGATGGAATACGCAGTATTTT. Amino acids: CASSPWTGWNTQYF.

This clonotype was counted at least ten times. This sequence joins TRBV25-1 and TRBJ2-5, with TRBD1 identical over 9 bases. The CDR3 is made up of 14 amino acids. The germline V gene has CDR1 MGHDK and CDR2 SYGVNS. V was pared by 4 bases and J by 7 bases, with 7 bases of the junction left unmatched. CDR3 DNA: TGTGCCAGCAGTGCCACAGGGGGCCTGCCGACCCAGTACTTC. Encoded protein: CASSATGGLPTQYF.

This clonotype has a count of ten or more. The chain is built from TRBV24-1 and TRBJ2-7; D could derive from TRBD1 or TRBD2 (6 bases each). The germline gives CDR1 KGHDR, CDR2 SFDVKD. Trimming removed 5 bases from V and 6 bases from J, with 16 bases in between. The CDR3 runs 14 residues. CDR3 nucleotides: TGTGCCACCAGTGGCCGAGGGGGGTCCGGCGAGCAGTACTTC. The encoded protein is CATSGRGGSGEQYF.

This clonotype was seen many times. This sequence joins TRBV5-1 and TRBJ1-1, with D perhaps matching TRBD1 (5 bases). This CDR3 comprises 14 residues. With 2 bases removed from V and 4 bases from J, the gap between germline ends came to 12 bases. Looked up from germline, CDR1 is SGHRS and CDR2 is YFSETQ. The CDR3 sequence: CASSFVGTGTEAFF. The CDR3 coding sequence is TGCGCCAGCAGCTTTGTAGGGACCGGCACTGAAGCTTTCTTT.

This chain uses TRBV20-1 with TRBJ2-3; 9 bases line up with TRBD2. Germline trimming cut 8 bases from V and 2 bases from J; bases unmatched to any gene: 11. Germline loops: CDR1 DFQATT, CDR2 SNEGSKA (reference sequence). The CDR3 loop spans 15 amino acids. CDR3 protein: CSLGGSGGPTDTQYF. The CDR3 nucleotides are TGCAGTCTGGGTGGGAGCGGGGGGCCCACAGATACGCAGTATTTT.

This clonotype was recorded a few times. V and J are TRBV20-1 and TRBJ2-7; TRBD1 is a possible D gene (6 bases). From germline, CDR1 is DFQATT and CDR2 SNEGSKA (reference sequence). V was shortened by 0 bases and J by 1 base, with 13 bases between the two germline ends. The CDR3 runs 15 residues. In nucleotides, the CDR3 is TGCAGTGCTAGAGATCGAAGCAGGGGATCCTACGAGCAGTACTTC. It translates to CSARDRSRGSYEQYF.

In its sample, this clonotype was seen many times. CDR3 residues: CASSLAAGSNYGYTF. The CDR3 bases are TGCGCCAGCAGCTTGGCGGCAGGGTCTAACTATGGCTACACCTTC. The chain links TRBV5-1 to TRBJ1-2, with D perhaps matching TRBD1 (5 bases). The CDR3 has 15 amino acids. The V end was cut by 0 bases, the J end by 0 bases, with 9 bases between. CDR1 SGHRS and CDR2 YFSETQ come from the germline V gene. The full variable domain, its missing parts supplied by reference TRBV5-1 and TRBJ1-2, is KAGVTQTPRYLIKTRGQQVTLSCSPISGHRSVSWYQQTPGQGLQFLFEYFSETQRNKGNFPGRFSGRQFSNSRSEMNVSTLELGDSALYLCASSLAAGSNYGYTFGSGTRLTVV.

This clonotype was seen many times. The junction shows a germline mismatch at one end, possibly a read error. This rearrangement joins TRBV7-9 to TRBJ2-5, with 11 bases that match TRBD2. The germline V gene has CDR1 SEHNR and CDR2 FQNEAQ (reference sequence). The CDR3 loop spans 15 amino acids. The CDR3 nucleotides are TGTGCCAGCCGCTTACTAGCGGGAGCGGACGAGACCCAGTACTTC. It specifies CASRLLAGADETQYF.

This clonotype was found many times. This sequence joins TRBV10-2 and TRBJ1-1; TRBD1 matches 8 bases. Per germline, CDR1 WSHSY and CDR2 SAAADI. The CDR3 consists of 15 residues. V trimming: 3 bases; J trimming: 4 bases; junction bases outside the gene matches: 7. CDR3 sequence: CASSDLVRGPTEAFF. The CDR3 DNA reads TGCGCCAGCAGTGATCTCGTCAGGGGGCCCACTGAAGCTTTCTTT.

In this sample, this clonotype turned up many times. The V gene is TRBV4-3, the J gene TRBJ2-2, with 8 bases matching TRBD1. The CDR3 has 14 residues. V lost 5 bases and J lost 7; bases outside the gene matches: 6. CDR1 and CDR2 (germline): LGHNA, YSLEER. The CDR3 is CASSAGQGGGELFF. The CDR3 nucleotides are TGCGCCAGCAGCGCAGGACAGGGCGGCGGGGAGCTGTTTTTT.

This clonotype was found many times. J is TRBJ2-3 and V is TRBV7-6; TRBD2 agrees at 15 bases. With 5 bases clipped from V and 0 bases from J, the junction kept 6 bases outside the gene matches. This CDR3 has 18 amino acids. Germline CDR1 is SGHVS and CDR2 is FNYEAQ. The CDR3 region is CASSMGLAGGASTDTQYF. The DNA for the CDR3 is TGTGCCAGCAGCATGGGACTAGCGGGGGGCGCTAGCACAGATACGCAGTATTTT.

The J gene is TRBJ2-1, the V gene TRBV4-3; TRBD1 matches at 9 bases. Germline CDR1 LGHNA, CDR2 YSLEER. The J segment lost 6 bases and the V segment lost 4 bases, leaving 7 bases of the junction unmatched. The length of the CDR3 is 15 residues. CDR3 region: CASSPRGTGSNEQFF. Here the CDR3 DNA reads TGCGCCAGCAGCCCGCGGGGGACAGGGAGCAATGAGCAGTTCTTC.

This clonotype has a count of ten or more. CDR3 sequence (DNA): TGTGCCAGCAGCGTCGGGACAGGCCACGAGCAGTACTTC. As protein: CASSVGTGHEQYF. The J gene is TRBJ2-7, the V gene TRBV7-2; 8 nucleotides line up with TRBD1. After removal of 5 bases from V and 5 bases from J, the junction contained 5 bases not matched to a gene. Per the germline V gene, CDR1 is SGHTA and CDR2 is FQGNSA. The CDR3 extends over 13 amino acids.

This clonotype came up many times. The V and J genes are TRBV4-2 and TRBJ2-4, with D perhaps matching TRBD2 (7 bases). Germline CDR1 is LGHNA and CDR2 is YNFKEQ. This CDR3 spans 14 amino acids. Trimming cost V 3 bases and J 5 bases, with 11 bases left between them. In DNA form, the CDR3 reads TGTGCCAGCAGCCAGAGGGAGGGGGAAAACATTCAGTACTTC. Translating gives CASSQREGENIQYF.

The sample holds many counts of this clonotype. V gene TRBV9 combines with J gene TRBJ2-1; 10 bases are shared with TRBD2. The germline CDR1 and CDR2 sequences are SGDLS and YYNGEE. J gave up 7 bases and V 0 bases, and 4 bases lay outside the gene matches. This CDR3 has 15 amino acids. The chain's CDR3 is CASSVDPSGSNEQFF. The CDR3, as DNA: TGTGCCAGCAGCGTAGACCCTAGCGGGAGTAATGAGCAGTTCTTC.